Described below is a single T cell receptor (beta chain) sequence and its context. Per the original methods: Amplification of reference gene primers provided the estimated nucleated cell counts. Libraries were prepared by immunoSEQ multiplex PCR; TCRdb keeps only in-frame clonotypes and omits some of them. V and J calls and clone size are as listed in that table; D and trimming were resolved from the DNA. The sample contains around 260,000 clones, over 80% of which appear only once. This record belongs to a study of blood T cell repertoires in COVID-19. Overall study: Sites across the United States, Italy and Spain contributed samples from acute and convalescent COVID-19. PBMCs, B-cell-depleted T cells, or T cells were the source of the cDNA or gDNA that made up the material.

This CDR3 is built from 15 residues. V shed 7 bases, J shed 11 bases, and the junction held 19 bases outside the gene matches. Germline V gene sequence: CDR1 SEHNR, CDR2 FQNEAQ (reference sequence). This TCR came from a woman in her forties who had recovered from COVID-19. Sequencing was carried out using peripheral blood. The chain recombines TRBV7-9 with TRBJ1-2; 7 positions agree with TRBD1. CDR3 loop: CASNPTDRKRGAYTF. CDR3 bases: TGTGCCAGCAACCCAACGGACAGGAAGCGAGGAGCTTACACCTTC.